This T cell receptor beta chain originates from a study of T cells in Graves' hyperthyroidism and ophthalmopathy. Trimming cost V 2 bases and J 2 bases, with 15 bases left between them. Germline CDR1 reads KGHSH; CDR2 reads LQKENI. The CDR3 is 17 amino acids. The hyperthyroidism patients had all been newly diagnosed, and their disease duration was under 2 months. Their ages ranged from 18 to 65 years. Diagnostic assessment was based on clinical symptoms, serum thyroxine and TRAb, thyroid ultrasound and orbital computed tomography. The blood sample was taken at first hyperthyroidism diagnosis, before any ophthalmopathy symptoms. Amplification targeted TCR beta CDR3 regions from RNA transcripts. HTBI primers were used for first-round RT-PCR of the TCR CDR3. MiXCR was run by TCRdb on the multiplex PCR reads, yielding one entry per CDR3 protein. The table lists roughly 580,000 distinct CDR3 sequences, about 14% of them singletons.

Study-wide points: Stable hyperthyroidism was told apart from ophthalmopathy by a model built on 13 V-J features.

Turning to this clonotype: Its matching antigen is unknown.

The sample taken for sequencing was blood. V gene TRBV18 combines with J gene TRBJ2-2; possibly TRBD1 for D (6 bases). The sequence came from a woman younger than 45 with Graves' hyperthyroidism that later progressed to Graves' ophthalmopathy. The CDR3 reads CASSPSEAGTNTGELFF. CDR3 nucleotide sequence: TGTGCCAGCTCACCATCGGAGGCAGGGACAAACACCGGGGAGCTGTTTTTT.